This T cell receptor beta chain was recorded in a study of blood T cell repertoires in COVID-19. The CDR3 length is 15 residues. Trimming took 8 bases from V and 2 from J; bases not matched to a gene: 11. Germline loops: CDR1 MNHEY, CDR2 SVGAGI. TCRdb's table, derived via immunoSEQ multiplex PCR, lists solely in-frame clones and lacks some. The sample lists 200,000 to 250,000 clones, around nine tenths seen once, with approximately 11% in the top ten. The gene calls are TRBV6-5 and TRBJ1-2; 7 bases map to TRBD1. Sample: PBMCs or T cells enriched from blood (not recorded which). The sequence derives from a man aged 25-45 years who had recovered from COVID-19. Here the CDR3 reads CASANPLQGNYGYTF. The CDR3 bases are TGTGCCAGCGCGAATCCCCTACAGGGGAACTATGGCTACACCTTC.